The 15 T cell receptor beta chains below come from one sample, sequenced in a study of CD8 T cells in Susac syndrome. With random hexamers, roughly 0.5 to 1 ug RNA was reverse transcribed. TCRdb reanalysed the immunoSEQ multiplex PCR reads using MiXCR and keeps one entry per CDR3 protein. The sample yields 250,000 to 350,000 distinct CDR3 sequences, just over 90% seen once. The sample comprised CD4+ T cells from PBMCs. These receptors were collected from a human donor with multiple sclerosis.

The V and J genes are TRBV30 and TRBJ1-6, with D possibly TRBD1 on 5 matching bases. The germline V gene has CDR1 GTSNPN and CDR2 SVGIG (reference sequence). CDR3 length: 15 amino acids. V was pared by 5 bases and J by 9 bases, with 20 bases between. The CDR3 loop reads CAWGKQKGFSSPLHF. The CDR3 region has the DNA TGTGCCTGGGGGAAACAGAAGGGGTTCAGTTCACCCCTCCACTTT.

The chain joins TRBV12-3 or TRBV12-4 to TRBJ2-4; 10 positions match TRBD1. Trimming at V came to 6 bases and at J to 7 bases, leaving 3 bases not matched to a gene. The CDR3 covers 13 residues. CDR3 protein: CASRRQGANIQYF. DNA of the CDR3: TGTGCCAGCAGACGACAGGGGGCGAACATTCAGTACTTC.

The rearrangement uses TRBV29-1 and TRBJ2-1; 9 bases agree with TRBD2. CDR1 and CDR2 from the germline V gene are SQVTM and ANQGSEA. J lost 4 bases, V lost 5 bases, and 9 bases had no gene match. The CDR3 consists of 15 residues. CDR3 sequence: CSVSPSGAFYNEQFF. In DNA, the CDR3 is TGCAGCGTTAGCCCTAGCGGGGCGTTTTACAATGAGCAGTTCTTC.

The chain carries TRBV19 and TRBJ2-2; unclear D gene. Germline CDR1 and CDR2: LNHDA and SQIVND (reference sequence). V was clipped by 5 bases and J by 1 base, with 8 bases between them. The CDR3 is 14 residues long. CDR3 nucleotide sequence: TGTGCCAGTAGTTTTGGCTGGAACACCGGGGAGCTGTTTTTT. Amino acids: CASSFGWNTGELFF. Looking up the rest from reference TRBV19 and TRBJ2-2 gives the full variable domain: DGGITQSPKYLFRKEGQNVTLSCEQNLNHDAMYWYRQDPGQGLRLIYYSQIVNDFQKGDIAEGYSVSREKKESFPLTVTSAQKNPTAFYLCASSFGWNTGELFFGEGSRLTVL.

The rearrangement joins TRBV7-2 to TRBJ2-5; 9 nucleotides agree with TRBD2. Germline CDR1 reads SGHTA; CDR2 reads FQGNSA. Trimming removed 5 bases from V and 5 bases from J; junction bases left unmatched: 6. The CDR3 totals 14 residues. The CDR3 nucleotides read TGTGCCAGCAGCCTTAGCGGGAGCGGGGAGACCCAGTACTTC. Encoded protein: CASSLSGSGETQYF. Full variable domain (rest looked up from reference TRBV7-2 and TRBJ2-5): GAGVSQSPSNKVTEKGKDVELRCDPISGHTALYWYRQSLGQGLEFLIYFQGNSAPDKSGLPSDRFSAERTGGSVSTLTIQRTQQEDSAVYLCASSLSGSGETQYFGPGTRLLVL.

V and J are TRBV15 and TRBJ1-1; D not certain. Germline assignment: CDR1 LNHNV and CDR2 YYDKDF (reference sequence). V was pared by 0 bases and J by 7 bases, with 9 bases between. The CDR3 has 13 amino acids. The CDR3 here is CATSRDASDEAFF. The DNA of the CDR3 is TGTGCCACCAGCAGAGATGCTTCGGATGAAGCTTTCTTT.

This chain uses TRBV18 with TRBJ2-1, with D possibly TRBD1 on 5 matching bases. Trimming stripped 6 bases from V and 10 bases from J, with 13 bases between. CDR1 KGHSH and CDR2 LQKENI come from the germline V gene. The CDR3 extends over 12 amino acids. Here the CDR3 DNA reads TGTGCCAGCTCCCCGACAGTACGGGAGCAGTTCTTC. This encodes CASSPTVREQFF.

The chain uses TRBV20-1 and TRBJ1-2; D uncertain. The germline V gene encodes CDR1 DFQATT and CDR2 SNEGSKA (reference sequence). The CDR3 spans 14 residues. V was shortened by 0 bases and J by 2 bases, with 10 bases between the two germline ends. The CDR3 loop reads CSARDYGLNYGYTF. In DNA, the CDR3 is TGCAGTGCTAGAGATTACGGATTGAACTATGGCTACACCTTC.

J is TRBJ2-5 and V is TRBV29-1, with 11 nucleotides matching TRBD2. The CDR3 runs to 13 residues. The germline V gene has CDR1 SQVTM and CDR2 ANQGSEA. The V gene end was trimmed by 7 bases and the J gene end by 4 bases; junction bases not matched to a gene: 5. The CDR3 is CSASLAGGETQYF. DNA of the CDR3: TGCAGCGCGTCCCTAGCGGGAGGAGAGACCCAGTACTTC.

This clonotype is a singleton in its sample. This chain links TRBV12-3 or TRBV12-4 with TRBJ2-5; 7 bases map to TRBD1. The CDR3 runs to 14 residues. Trimming cost V 7 bases and J 4 bases; bases outside gene matches: 9. In nucleotides, the CDR3 is TGTGCCAGCATTCCAAGGGGGCGAGGAGAGACCCAGTACTTC. Protein product: CASIPRGRGETQYF.

This chain links TRBV10-3 with TRBJ1-3; D remains unclear. This CDR3 is built from 14 residues. The germline gives CDR1 ENHRY, CDR2 SYGVKD. The V gene lost 2 bases and the J gene lost 1 base, with 6 bases spanning the gap. The CDR3 loop reads CAISERQSGNTIYF. CDR3 in DNA: TGTGCCATCAGTGAGAGGCAATCTGGAAACACCATATATTTT.

V usage is TRBV7-3 and J usage is TRBJ2-6; weak D call: TRBD2 (5 bases). V was clipped by 3 bases and J by 2 bases, with 8 bases between them. The length of the CDR3 is 15 residues. Germline assignment: CDR1 SGHTA and CDR2 FQGTGA. The CDR3 sequence: CASSLRVTGANVLTF. The CDR3 region has the DNA TGTGCCAGCAGCTTGAGGGTTACTGGGGCCAACGTCCTGACTTTC.

V usage is TRBV19 and J usage is TRBJ2-5, with 11 bases aligning to TRBD2. CDR3 length: 16 residues. V gave up 5 bases and J gave up 5 bases; unmatched junction bases: 10. Germline V gene lookup returns CDR1 LNHDA and CDR2 SQIVND (reference sequence). CDR3 DNA: TGTGCCAGTAGTGCCGGGACTAGCGGCCCGGGGGAGACCCAGTACTTC. Encoded protein: CASSAGTSGPGETQYF.

The chain links TRBV23-1 to TRBJ2-7; 8 positions agree with TRBD2. TRBV23-1 is sorted into the ORF group, with uncertain function. CDR3 length: 13 amino acids. J lost 2 bases, V lost 11 bases, and 8 bases had no gene match. The CDR3 sequence: CAVATSGTYEQYF. CDR3 nucleotides: TGCGCCGTTGCAACTAGCGGTACCTACGAGCAGTACTTC.

The count of this clonotype is one. The genes are TRBV20-1 and TRBJ2-1; D perhaps matches TRBD1 (6 bases). There are 17 residues in the CDR3. The V gene's germline CDR1 is DFQATT and CDR2 SNEGSKA (reference sequence). The V gene lost 6 bases and the J gene lost 0 bases, with 21 bases spanning the gap. Here the CDR3 reads CSAEGQSLSGSYNEQFF. The CDR3 bases are TGCAGTGCGGAAGGACAGTCTCTCTCGGGCTCCTACAATGAGCAGTTCTTC.